This T cell receptor (beta chain) was obtained from a study of cytomegalovirus exposure and HLA in healthy donors (dated by TCRdb to 2016 to 2017). Notes on the research overall: According to an earlier analysis of around 600 of the donors, about 170 million T cells yielded over 100 million unique TCR beta sequences and roughly 280 Gb of sequence data. HLA typing covered class I and class II loci at four-digit resolution. The later analysis used no new phenotypic data to find candidate immune exposures, relying instead on TCR beta sequences and their occurrence across donors. Among around 400 genotyped donors of the cohort, an average of about 220,000 unique TCR beta nucleotide sequences was sequenced per donor, of which 15% to 20% were non-productive. A handful of DR-DQ haplotypes were handled as single units for association and clustering because linkage in the cohort was strong. The aim of the study was to test whether cataloging public T cell receptors could identify signatures of past pathogen exposure. Approximately 310 gigabases of sequencing data and approximately 92 million unique TCR sequences made up an early release that covered under 750 HLA-typed donors. The study used immunosequencing to profile the T cell repertoires of approximately 690 subjects and linked those repertoires to cytomegalovirus serostatus. The genetic ancestry cluster associated with self-reported Caucasian donors included 81% of the roughly 400 genotyped donors. The study combined high-throughput TCR immunosequencing, statistical association of individual TCRs with disease status, and machine learning to predict cytomegalovirus infection status. Besides the first cohort of under 700 subjects, a separate validation cohort made up of roughly 120 different subjects was used. Donor age, sex, ethnicity and CMV serostatus were compiled alongside the repertoire data. Every repertoire in the discovery cohort had been generated on one and the same sequencing platform. A later analysis re-analyzed previously published TCR beta repertoires from hundreds of donors and added high-resolution HLA genotyping to study TCR occurrence patterns. A later genetic analysis used genome-wide SNP genotypes for 398 of the 666 donors, treating that subset as a discovery cohort. Typing coverage differed by locus: A, B, C, DRB1 and DQB1 were typed in roughly 620-640 donors, DQA1 in approximately 520, DPA1 in some 610, and DPB1 in 400 to 480. In an earlier analysis of 587 of the donors, high-throughput TCR beta sequencing was used to judge whether each TCR beta V gene segment behaved as functional or pseudogenic. The full study reports these points: A few of the identified cytomegalovirus-associated TCR beta chains were confirmed in vitro to be specific for cytomegalovirus antigens. Immune exposure information for the cohort was limited to CMV serostatus. According to a later analysis, parvovirus B19, influenza, CMV and Epstein-Barr virus appeared linked to several top co-occurrence clusters. A further reported finding was that TCR beta sequences accurately predicted the HLA-A and HLA-B alleles for most subjects in the first cohort. About 17 rarely observed V segments, including chromosome 9 orphons, were excluded from the earlier analysis of approximately 500 of the donors because counts were too low. It was suggested by the authors that the approach could potentially be generalized to other disease states and immunological phenotypes. Cytomegalovirus status was reported to be diagnosed by the classifier with high specificity and sensitivity in both the original and validation cohorts. In an earlier analysis of some 640 of the donors, most TCR beta V segments were observed in productive rearrangements about 90% or about 30% of the time, broadly matching IMGT annotations. Most CMV-associated TCR beta chains appeared to be HLA-restricted in a later analysis, and the HLA associations seemed to be driven largely by CMV exposure. Some IMGT-functional V segments, including TRBV6-2 and TRBV6-3, could not be distinguished by the 87-base-pair reads and were therefore excluded. Because HLA typing was missing for some donors at each locus, association tests included only the typed subset. Compared with the roughly 600-donor mean, donors in an Asian-associated ancestry cluster had fewer N-insertions in productive TCRs, according to a later genetic analysis. While some public TCRs were present in many individuals, most TCR sequences turned up only very rarely across donors. Linkage disequilibrium might explain the correlated functional status among segregating V segments, but an unknown experimental factor could not be excluded. An association between a missense DCLRE1C variant and V-gene and J-gene trimming of TCR beta chains was found in a later genetic analysis and replicated in an independent cohort. In a later analysis, around 15,000 TCR beta sequences were associated with specific HLA alleles at a false discovery rate of 0.05. The sequencing pipeline was judged likely to have produced a cluster of highly shared sequence variants as a technical artifact. Strong co-occurrence of HLA alleles, especially DR and DQ, made assigning TCR associations to individual alleles difficult. A total of fewer than 200 TCR beta chains were listed by the study as associated with cytomegalovirus. This cohort had only TCR beta chains sequenced, and the lack of alpha or paired-chain data limited which features could be detected. Sequencing depth was assumed to be roughly uniform across donors in the presence/absence analyses, though that assumption may not hold. In a later analysis, TCR association rates were found to vary across HLA loci, with the most associated TCRs seen for DRB1 alleles and the fewest for HLA-C alleles. In a later analysis, HLA-associated TCR beta chains were found to be more clonally expanded and to have lower generation probabilities than equally common non-associated chains.

To prepare the library, the immunoSEQ multiplex PCR assay was applied. A mixture of 60 forward primers for TCR Vbeta segments and 13 reverse primers for TCR Jbeta segments was used in the multiplex PCR. The CDR3 region of rearranged TCR beta genes was amplified from genomic DNA by a multiplex PCR assay. The Illumina HiSeq System was used to sequence the amplified TCR beta libraries as 87-base-pair reads. In the paper's pipeline: Across the 500 to 700 repertoires, a later analysis counted tens of millions of unique TCR beta chains, roughly 11 million of which were shared by at least two donors. A nearest-neighbor algorithm error-corrected the raw reads and collapsed the reads into unique sequences, merging closely related sequences to remove PCR and sequencing errors. Alignment of CDR3 sequences to IMGT reference sequences was used to assign V, D and J gene segments. For a sequence to be retained, a match of at least six nucleotides to both a V gene segment and a J gene segment was required. Rearrangements were classified as productive when the CDR3 lacked stop codons and remained in frame with V and J, and all other rearrangements were classified as non-productive. Following IMGT convention, CDR3 was defined as the stretch from the second conserved V-encoded cysteine to the conserved J-encoded phenylalanine. The earlier analysis of roughly 590 of the donors excluded sequences that lacked an unambiguous match to a single V gene segment. An earlier analysis of approximately 590 of the donors classified V segments as functional when productive rearrangements were above 56.7% and as segregating when the standard deviation between donors was above 5%. A statistical classification framework was built to diagnose cytomegalovirus status from the catalog of TCR beta chain sequences. V and J gene assignment, in a later analysis, came from comparing TCR nucleotide sequences with IMGT/GENE-DB human TR gene sequences. A later analysis assigned CDR3 sequences and most-parsimonious VDJ recombination scenarios with the TCRdist pipeline. A later analysis defined each TCR beta chain by its CDR3 amino acid sequence plus V-gene family, and excluded reads lacking a unique V-gene family. A later analysis removed roughly 590 highly shared, low-generation-probability nucleotide sequences to deal with suspected cross-contamination and a sequencing artifact. For each public chain, a later analysis derived a clonal expansion index from normalized ranks of inferred template counts within each repertoire. In a later analysis, generation probabilities were computed using a VDJ recombination model fitted to out-of-frame rearrangements, and the results were checked against IGoR. A later analysis scored TCR-TCR, TCR-HLA and TCR-CMV co-occurrence with hypergeometric tests, applying a repertoire-size bias correction to TCR pairs. False discovery rates were estimated in a later analysis by permuting HLA or CMV assignments 20 times. In a later analysis, co-occurring TCRs were grouped with DBSCAN, and TCRdist sequence similarity was added when clustering was performed within HLA-allele-positive subsets. Co-occurrence clustering excluded repertoires with fewer than 30,000 or more than 120,000 public chains, plus five with anomalous nucleotide sharing. This is the immuneACCESS table as TCRdb keeps it, with only in-frame sequences that have V and J called. A part of the clones is gone; compared with another copy, unresolved V genes explain less than half, and the rest is unexplained. That table is the source of V, J and clone size, and D and trimming were worked out from the DNA. A total of under 200,000 clones appear in this sample, 80% of them only once. The top ten clonotypes cover roughly 6.7% of the sample.

Based on the germline V gene, the CDR1 and CDR2 sequences are SGDLS and YYNGEE. The CDR3 measures 14 amino acids from cysteine to phenylalanine. This entry keeps only the CDR3 DNA: 42 bases, framed from base 1. V is clipped by 1 base and J by 4 bases, and the sequence between their germline boundaries is 11 bases long. About this clone: The antigen this receptor binds is unknown. No base quality values were provided; no much bigger clone lies one nucleotide off.

The cohort was made up of about 670 healthy bone marrow donors. At the time of sampling, all cohort members were nominally healthy, though unrecorded immune exposures were likely present. The donor was CMV seropositive and belonged to the group of 250 to 300 seropositive cohort members. Each donor provided a peripheral blood sample, and peripheral blood mononuclear cells were used for TCR beta sequencing. Genomic DNA was extracted from the blood cell samples with the Qiagen DNeasy Blood Extraction Kit. The receptor's source is a man in his forties or fifties in good health and CMV-seropositive. The specimen was PBMCs. The chain was built from TRBV9 and TRBJ1-1, with a tentative D gene TRBD1 over 5 matching bases. The base sequence is TGTGCCAGCAGCGTATACGGGGGAGGCACTGAAGCTTTCTTT. This yields the protein CASSVYGGGTEAFF. Extended through the reference TRBV9 and TRBJ1-1 proteins, this CDR3 yields the full variable domain: DSGVTQTPKHLITATGQRVTLRCSPRSGDLSVYWYQQSLDQGLQFLIQYYNGEERAKGNILERFSAQQFPDLHSELNLSSLELGDSALYFCASSVYGGGTEAFFGQGTRLTVV.